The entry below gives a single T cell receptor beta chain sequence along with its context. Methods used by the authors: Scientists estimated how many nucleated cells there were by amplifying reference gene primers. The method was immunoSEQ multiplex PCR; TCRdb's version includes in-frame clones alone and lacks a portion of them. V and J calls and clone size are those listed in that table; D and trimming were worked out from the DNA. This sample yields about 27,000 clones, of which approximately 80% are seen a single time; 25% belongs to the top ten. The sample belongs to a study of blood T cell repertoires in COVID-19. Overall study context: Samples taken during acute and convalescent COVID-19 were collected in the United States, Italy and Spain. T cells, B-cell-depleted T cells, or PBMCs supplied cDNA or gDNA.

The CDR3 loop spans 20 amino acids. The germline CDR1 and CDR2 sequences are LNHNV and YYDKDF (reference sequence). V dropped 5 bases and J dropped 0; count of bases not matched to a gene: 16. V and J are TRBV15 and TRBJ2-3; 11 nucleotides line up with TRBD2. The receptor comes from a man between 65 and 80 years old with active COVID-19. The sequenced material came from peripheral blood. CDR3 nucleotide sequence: TGTGCCACCAGCCCCCGTCAGGGGCTAGCGGGGGGCTCTAGCACAGATACGCAGTATTTT. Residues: CATSPRQGLAGGSSTDTQYF.